This paragraph covers one T cell receptor (beta chain) sequence. What it binds is not known. The CDR3 runs to 20 residues. V lost 1 base, J lost 1 base, and 17 bases stayed unmatched. Germline V gene sequence: CDR1 SGHKS, CDR2 YYEKEE (reference sequence). Here immunoSEQ multiplex PCR was the method, and the copy in TCRdb shows in-frame clones only, minus some. The sample records about 2 million clones, around 96% being singletons. These data are taken from a study of shared clonotypes between healthy human individuals. General study findings and limits: The low donor count limited represented genetic and exposure-history diversity. Among the subsets, naive ones generally showed larger estimated richness than memory ones.

Naive CD8 populations comprised CD45RO-negative cells positively selected for CCR7, excluding terminally differentiated effector memory CD45RA+ cells. Sequenced: naive CD8+ T cells sorted from blood. The rearrangement joins TRBV5-5 to TRBJ2-7, with TRBD1 identical over 10 bases. This receptor was taken from a young man in good health. The chain's CDR3 is CASSLRFGDRGFIGSYEQYF. The CDR3 bases are TGTGCCAGCAGCTTGAGGTTTGGGGACAGGGGTTTTATTGGATCCTACGAGCAGTACTTC.